A single sample gave rise to the 15 T cell receptor beta chains below, sequenced in a study of a mutant IDH1 vaccine in newly diagnosed glioma. Clones were read by immunoSEQ multiplex PCR, and TCRdb kept only the in-frame ones, dropping some. This sample carries about 88,000 clones, roughly four fifths of them seen once, and the ten largest clones take less than 5.5%. Time point meaning: baseline, week 1 (first vaccination visit). The treatment denotes: pre-vaccination baseline after standard-of-care therapy. Here the sequenced sample was PBMCs, taken from a glioma patient treated with radiotherapy, temozolomide or both. The receptors stem from a man aged 35-49 years with glioma. Some clones in this sample may be carry-over from other donors' samples.

V gene TRBV9 combines with J gene TRBJ2-2, with D hard to call. The CDR3 has 15 residues. V lost 2 bases to trimming and J lost 5 bases, with 13 bases between them. The germline CDR1 and CDR2 sequences are SGDLS and YYNGEE. The CDR3 nucleotides are TGTGCCAGCAGCGTCAGTCGGATCTCGACCGGGGAGCTGTTTTTT. This translates into CASSVSRISTGELFF.

The chain couples TRBV11-2 to TRBJ1-2; 10 bases agree with TRBD1. Germline V gives CDR1 SGHAT, CDR2 FQNNGV. The V segment lost 5 bases and the J segment 0 bases; nucleotides outside the gene matches: 12. This CDR3 has 18 amino acids. The CDR3 spells CASSPTKGQGQTNYGYTF. The CDR3 DNA reads as TGTGCCAGCAGCCCTACTAAGGGACAGGGGCAAACTAACTATGGCTACACCTTC.

V is TRBV10-3 and J is TRBJ1-5; no firm D call. The ends were cut back, 6 bases at V and 3 bases at J, with 15 bases in the middle. This CDR3 is 15 amino acids long. Per germline, CDR1 ENHRY and CDR2 SYGVKD. The CDR3 here is CAISAGPGPNQPQHF. The CDR3 DNA reads as TGTGCCATCAGCGCTGGACCTGGACCCAATCAGCCCCAGCATTTT.

V and J are TRBV10-3 and TRBJ2-1; no firm D call. Per the germline V gene, CDR1 is ENHRY and CDR2 is SYGVKD. V lost 4 bases and J 4 bases, leaving 8 bases between the germline ends. The CDR3 totals 13 residues. CDR3 amino acids: CAISAADYNEQFF. The CDR3 nucleotides read TGTGCCATCAGTGCGGCAGATTACAATGAGCAGTTCTTC.

As regards this clone: One end of the junction varies from germline; a read error may be responsible. The chain has TRBV19 and TRBJ2-3; the match to TRBD2 covers 12 bases. The CDR3 contains 10 residues. Germline loops: CDR1 LNHDA, CDR2 SQIVND (reference sequence). The chain's CDR3 is CVARLAGATF. CDR3 DNA sequence: TGTGTCGCCCGACTAGCGGGGGCGACCTTT.

The chain recombines TRBV19 with TRBJ1-5; 11 positions match TRBD1. Germline values: CDR1 LNHDA, CDR2 SQIVND (reference sequence). V lost 7 bases, J lost 4 bases, and 6 bases stayed unmatched. The CDR3 runs 15 residues. CDR3: CASTLGDRGNQPQHF. The DNA of the CDR3 is TGTGCCAGTACCCTGGGGGACAGGGGGAATCAGCCCCAGCATTTT.

The rearrangement joins TRBV6-1 to TRBJ2-7, with a possible D match to TRBD1 (6 bases). Trimming cost V 7 bases and J 1 base, with 17 bases left between them. The CDR3 consists of 15 residues. Germline V CDR1 and CDR2: MNHNS, SASEGT. The CDR3 DNA sequence: TGTGCCAGCACCGGTCCCCGGGACACTTCCTACGAGCAGTACTTC. Encoded protein: CASTGPRDTSYEQYF.

The rearrangement links TRBV6-6 to TRBJ1-2; D unresolved. This CDR3 is 11 amino acids long. Germline values: CDR1 MNHNY, CDR2 SVGAGI (reference sequence). Trimming pared 2 bases from V and 6 bases from J, leaving 4 bases between. CDR3 region: CASSYGDGYTF. In DNA, the CDR3 is TGTGCCAGCAGTTACGGGGATGGCTACACCTTC.

This sequence joins TRBV29-1 and TRBJ1-1, with D possibly TRBD1 on 6 matching bases. Germline V gene sequence: CDR1 SQVTM, CDR2 ANQGSEA. Between the trimmed V and J ends, which lost 5 bases and 3 bases, there was a span of 13 bases. This CDR3 has 13 residues. CDR3 in DNA: TGCAGCGTTTCTGAACAGGGCTACACTGAAGCTTTCTTT. It codes for CSVSEQGYTEAFF.

The chain carries TRBV5-4 and TRBJ2-3; D is unclear. Germline V lookup: CDR1 SGHNT, CDR2 YYREEE (reference sequence). The V end was cut by 1 base, the J end by 1 base, with 7 bases between. The CDR3 totals 14 residues. In DNA form, the CDR3 reads TGTGCCAGCAGCTTGCTAGTGGGCACAGATACGCAGTATTTT. Amino acid sequence: CASSLLVGTDTQYF.

J is TRBJ1-2 and V is TRBV5-8; D not resolved. This CDR3 contains 13 residues. With 4 bases removed from V and 5 bases from J, the gap between germline ends came to 12 bases. The germline V gene has CDR1 SGHTS and CDR2 YDEGEE. The CDR3 nucleotides read TGTGCCAGCAGCCAGGACGGAAAGTATGGCTACACCTTC. Translated: CASSQDGKYGYTF.

This sequence joins TRBV10-3 and TRBJ2-2; D gene ambiguous. The CDR3 has 14 amino acids. Germline loops: CDR1 ENHRY, CDR2 SYGVKD. The V and J ends lost 6 bases and 6 bases respectively, with 14 bases between them. For the CDR3, the DNA is TGTGCCATCAGCAGCCCATTAGCCTCCGGGGAGCTGTTTTTT. It encodes CAISSPLASGELFF.

The chain employs TRBV2 and TRBJ2-2, with TRBD1 identical over 8 bases. Germline CDR1 reads SNHLY; CDR2 reads FYNNEI. The CDR3 covers 15 residues. The V and J ends lost 4 bases and 4 bases, in that order; junction bases with no gene match: 5. CDR3 DNA sequence: TGTGCCAGCAGTGGGACAGGGCGGGCCACCGGGGAGCTGTTTTTT. It yields the protein CASSGTGRATGELFF.

This chain connects TRBV5-1 to TRBJ1-2, with D possibly matching TRBD1 (5 bases). Germline CDR1 reads SGHRS; CDR2 reads YFSETQ. The CDR3 is made up of 14 amino acids. V gave up 1 base and J gave up 8 bases, with 15 bases separating them. Here the CDR3 DNA reads TGCGCCAGCAGCTTGCCCTCGGGGCGGGAGGGCTACACCTTC. It codes for CASSLPSGREGYTF.

V gene TRBV30 combines with J gene TRBJ2-2; D is ambiguous. The germline gives CDR1 GTSNPN, CDR2 SVGIG (reference sequence). This CDR3 has 12 amino acids. V lost 2 bases and J lost 7, with 8 bases in between. CDR3 sequence reads: CAWSFEGGELFF. The CDR3 DNA sequence: TGTGCCTGGAGTTTTGAAGGCGGGGAGCTGTTTTTT.